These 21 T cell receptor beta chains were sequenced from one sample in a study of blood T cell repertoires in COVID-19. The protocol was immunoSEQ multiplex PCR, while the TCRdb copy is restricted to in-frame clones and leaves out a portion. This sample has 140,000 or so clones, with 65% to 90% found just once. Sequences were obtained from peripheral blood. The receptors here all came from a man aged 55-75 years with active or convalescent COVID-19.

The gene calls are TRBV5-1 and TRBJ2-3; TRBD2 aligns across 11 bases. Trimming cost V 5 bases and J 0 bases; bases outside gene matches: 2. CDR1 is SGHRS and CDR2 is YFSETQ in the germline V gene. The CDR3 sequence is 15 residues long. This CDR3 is CASRRLAGSTDTQYF. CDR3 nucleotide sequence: TGCGCCAGCAGACGACTAGCGGGAAGCACAGATACGCAGTATTTT. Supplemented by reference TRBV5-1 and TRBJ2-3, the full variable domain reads KAGVTQTPRYLIKTRGQQVTLSCSPISGHRSVSWYQQTPGQGLQFLFEYFSETQRNKGNFPGRFSGRQFSNSRSEMNVSTLELGDSALYLCASRRLAGSTDTQYFGPGTRLTVL.

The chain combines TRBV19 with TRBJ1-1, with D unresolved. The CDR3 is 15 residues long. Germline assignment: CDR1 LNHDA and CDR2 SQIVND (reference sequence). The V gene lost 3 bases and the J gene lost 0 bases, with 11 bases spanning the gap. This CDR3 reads CASSIWAGVNTEAFF. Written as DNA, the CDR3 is TGTGCCAGTAGTATTTGGGCAGGTGTGAACACTGAAGCTTTCTTT.

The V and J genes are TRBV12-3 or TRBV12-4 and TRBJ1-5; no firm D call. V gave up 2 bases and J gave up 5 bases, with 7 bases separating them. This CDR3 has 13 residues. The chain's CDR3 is CASSLSRDQPQHF. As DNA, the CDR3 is TGTGCCAGCAGTTTATCACGGGATCAGCCCCAGCATTTT.

The CDR3 DNA is TGTGCCACCCGGAGGGACAGGGCAGATACGCAGTATTTT. This sequence encodes CATRRDRADTQYF. The chain carries TRBV24-1 and TRBJ2-3, with 9 bases aligning to TRBD1. The germline V gene has CDR1 KGHDR and CDR2 SFDVKD. This CDR3 spans 13 amino acids. Trimming at V came to 9 bases and at J to 4 bases, leaving 4 bases not matched to a gene.

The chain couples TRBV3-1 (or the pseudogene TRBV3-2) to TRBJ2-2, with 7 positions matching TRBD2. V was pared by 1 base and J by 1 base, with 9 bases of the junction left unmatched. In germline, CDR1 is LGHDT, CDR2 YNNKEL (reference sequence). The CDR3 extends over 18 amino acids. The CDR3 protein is CASSQAPLAARNTGELFF. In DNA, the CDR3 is TGTGCCAGCAGCCAAGCCCCCCTAGCGGCAAGGAACACCGGGGAGCTGTTTTTT.

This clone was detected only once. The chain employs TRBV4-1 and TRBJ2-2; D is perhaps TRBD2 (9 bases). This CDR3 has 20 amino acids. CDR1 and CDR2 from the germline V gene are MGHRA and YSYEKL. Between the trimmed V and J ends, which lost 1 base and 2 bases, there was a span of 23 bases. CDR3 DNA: TGCGCCAGCAGCCAAGCTGGCAGCAGGGGGCTAGCGGGAAACACCGGGGAGCTGTTTTTT. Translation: CASSQAGSRGLAGNTGELFF.

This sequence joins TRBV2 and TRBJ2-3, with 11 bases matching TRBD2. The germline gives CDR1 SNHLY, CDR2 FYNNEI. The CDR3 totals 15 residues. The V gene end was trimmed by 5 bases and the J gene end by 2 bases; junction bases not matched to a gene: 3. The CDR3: CASSRLAGYTDTQYF. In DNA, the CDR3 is TGTGCCAGCAGTCGACTAGCGGGGTACACAGATACGCAGTATTTT.

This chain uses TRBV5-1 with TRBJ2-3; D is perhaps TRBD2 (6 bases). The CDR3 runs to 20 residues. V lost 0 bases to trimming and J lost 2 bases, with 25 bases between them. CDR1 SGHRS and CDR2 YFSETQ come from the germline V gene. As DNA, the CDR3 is TGCGCCAGCAGCTTGGCCGGTGTCGGATTGGGGTCGGGACTCACAGATACGCAGTATTTT. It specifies CASSLAGVGLGSGLTDTQYF.

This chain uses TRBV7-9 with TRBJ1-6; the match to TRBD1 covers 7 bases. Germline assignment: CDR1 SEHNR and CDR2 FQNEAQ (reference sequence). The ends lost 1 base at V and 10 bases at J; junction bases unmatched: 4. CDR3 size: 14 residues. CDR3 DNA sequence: TGTGCCAGCAGCTTAGAGGGGGCTGGATCACCCCTCCACTTT. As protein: CASSLEGAGSPLHF.

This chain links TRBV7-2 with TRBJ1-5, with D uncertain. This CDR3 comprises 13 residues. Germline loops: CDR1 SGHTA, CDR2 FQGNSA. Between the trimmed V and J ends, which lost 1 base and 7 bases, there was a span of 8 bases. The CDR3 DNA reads TGTGCCAGCAGCTTAGACCGAGAACAGCCCCAGCATTTT. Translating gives CASSLDREQPQHF.

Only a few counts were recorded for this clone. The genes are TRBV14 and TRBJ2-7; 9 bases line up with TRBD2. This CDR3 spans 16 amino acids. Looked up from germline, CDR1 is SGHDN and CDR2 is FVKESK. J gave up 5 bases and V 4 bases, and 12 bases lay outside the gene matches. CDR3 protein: CASSLPAGGPLNEQYF. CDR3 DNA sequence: TGTGCCAGCAGCCTACCGGCGGGGGGGCCGTTAAACGAGCAGTACTTC.

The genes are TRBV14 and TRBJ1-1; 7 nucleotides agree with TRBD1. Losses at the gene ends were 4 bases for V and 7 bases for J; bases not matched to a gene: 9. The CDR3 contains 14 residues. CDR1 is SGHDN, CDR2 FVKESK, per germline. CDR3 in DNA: TGTGCCAGCAGCCTACAGGCAGGGGGGTTTGAAGCTTTCTTT. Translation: CASSLQAGGFEAFF.

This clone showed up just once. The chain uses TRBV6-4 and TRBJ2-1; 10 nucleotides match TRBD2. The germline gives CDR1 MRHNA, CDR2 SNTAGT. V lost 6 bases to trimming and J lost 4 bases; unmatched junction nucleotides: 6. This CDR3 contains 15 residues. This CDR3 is CASSVLAGGYNEQFF. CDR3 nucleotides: TGTGCCAGCAGCGTTTTAGCGGGAGGTTACAATGAGCAGTTCTTC.

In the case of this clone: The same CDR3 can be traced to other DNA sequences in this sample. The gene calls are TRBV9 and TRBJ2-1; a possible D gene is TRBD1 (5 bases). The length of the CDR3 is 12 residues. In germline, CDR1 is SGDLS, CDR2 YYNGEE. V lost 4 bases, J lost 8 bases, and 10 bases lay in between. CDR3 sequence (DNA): TGTGCCAGCAGCCCAACAGGATATGAGCAGTTCTTC. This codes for CASSPTGYEQFF.

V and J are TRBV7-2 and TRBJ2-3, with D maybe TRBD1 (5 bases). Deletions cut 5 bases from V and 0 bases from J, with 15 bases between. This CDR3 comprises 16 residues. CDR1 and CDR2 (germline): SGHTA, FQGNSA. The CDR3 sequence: CASSTRTTTSTDTQYF. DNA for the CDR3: TGTGCCAGCAGCACAAGGACAACCACTAGCACAGATACGCAGTATTTT. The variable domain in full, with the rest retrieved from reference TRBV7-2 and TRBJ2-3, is GAGVSQSPSNKVTEKGKDVELRCDPISGHTALYWYRQSLGQGLEFLIYFQGNSAPDKSGLPSDRFSAERTGGSVSTLTIQRTQQEDSAVYLCASSTRTTTSTDTQYFGPGTRLTVL.

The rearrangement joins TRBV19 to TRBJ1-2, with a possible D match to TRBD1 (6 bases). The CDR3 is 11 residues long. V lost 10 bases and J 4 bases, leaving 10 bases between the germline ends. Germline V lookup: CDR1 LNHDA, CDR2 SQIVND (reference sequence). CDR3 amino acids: CANTGCYGYTF. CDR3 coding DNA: TGTGCCAACACAGGGTGCTATGGCTACACCTTC.

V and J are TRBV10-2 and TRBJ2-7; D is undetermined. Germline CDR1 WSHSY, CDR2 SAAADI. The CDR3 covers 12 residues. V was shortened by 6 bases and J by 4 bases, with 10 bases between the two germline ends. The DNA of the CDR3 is TGCGCCAGCAGAAGTGACTCGTACGAGCAGTACTTC. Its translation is CASRSDSYEQYF.

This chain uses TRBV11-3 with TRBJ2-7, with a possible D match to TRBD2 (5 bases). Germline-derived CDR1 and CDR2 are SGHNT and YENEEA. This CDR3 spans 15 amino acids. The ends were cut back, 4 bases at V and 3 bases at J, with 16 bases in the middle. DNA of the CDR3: TGTGCCAGCAGCTCAGGACGGACTTCAAACTACGAGCAGTACTTC. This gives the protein CASSSGRTSNYEQYF.

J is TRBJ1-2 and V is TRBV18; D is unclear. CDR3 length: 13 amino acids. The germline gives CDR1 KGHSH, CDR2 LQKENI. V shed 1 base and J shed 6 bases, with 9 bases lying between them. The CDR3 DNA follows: TGTGCCAGCTCACCACTCCCTTTCGATGGCTACACCTTC. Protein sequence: CASSPLPFDGYTF.

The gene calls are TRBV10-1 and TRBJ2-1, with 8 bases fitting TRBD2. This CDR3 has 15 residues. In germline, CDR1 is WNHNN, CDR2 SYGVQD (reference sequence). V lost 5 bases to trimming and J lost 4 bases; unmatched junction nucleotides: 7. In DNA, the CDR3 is TGCGCCAGCAGTCTCAGCGGGGGACTGTACAATGAGCAGTTCTTC. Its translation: CASSLSGGLYNEQFF.

In DNA form, the CDR3 reads TGTGCCAGCAGCTTTTCTAGCGGGAGGGGGAACACCGGGGAGCTGTTTTTT. It is translated as CASSFSSGRGNTGELFF. This chain uses TRBV7-2 with TRBJ2-2, with 12 bases fitting TRBD2. The V gene end was trimmed by 3 bases and the J gene end by 1 base; junction bases not matched to a gene: 3. The CDR3 spans 17 residues. Germline values: CDR1 SGHTA, CDR2 FQGNSA.